The clone carrying this T cell receptor beta chain was found many times. This sample stems from a study of T cells in Graves' hyperthyroidism and ophthalmopathy. From RNA transcripts, TCR beta CDR3 regions were amplified. Using the HTBI primer set, a first-round RT-PCR was run on the TCR CDR3. One entry per CDR3 protein, called by TCRdb with MiXCR from the multiplex PCR reads. In the table there are roughly 100,000 distinct CDR3 sequences, roughly 40% of which are singletons. Sequencing used peripheral blood or thyroid tissue (not recorded which). The receptor was isolated from a woman aged 25-40 years with Graves' hyperthyroidism.

CDR3 amino acids: CASSRPSTGLEKLFF. CDR3 bases: TGTGCCAGCAGTCGACCATCAACAGGGTTAGAAAAACTGTTTTTT. The chain joins TRBV2 to TRBJ1-4; maybe TRBD1 (6 bases). Germline V lookup: CDR1 SNHLY, CDR2 FYNNEI. Between the trimmed V and J ends, which lost 5 bases and 8 bases, there was a span of 18 bases. The CDR3 sequence is 15 residues long.